This passage covers 9 T cell receptor beta chains from one sample sequenced in a study of intratumoral heterogeneity in liver cancer. Each tumour sample represents a distinct, spatially separated region of the hepatocellular carcinoma nodule. Sequencing was performed with immunoSEQ multiplex PCR; in TCRdb, only in-frame clones are kept and a portion is missing. Of some 3,000 clones listed, about two thirds were seen once; the top ten hold 45%. This specimen was tumor tissue, taken before any cancer treatment. The receptors stem from a woman aged 70-85 years with hepatocellular carcinoma.

This chain uses TRBV2 with TRBJ1-4; D gene unclear. Trimming left V 5 bases short and J 7 bases short, with 17 bases between. The CDR3 consists of 15 residues. Germline CDR1 reads SNHLY; CDR2 reads FYNNEI. The CDR3 DNA is TGTGCCAGCAGTCCTAGGACCACCCCGGGTGAAAAACTGTTTTTT. As protein: CASSPRTTPGEKLFF. Combining the CDR3 with reference TRBV2 and TRBJ1-4 gives the whole variable domain EPEVTQTPSHQVTQMGQEVILRCVPISNHLYFYWYRQILGQKVEFLVSFYNNEISEKSEIFDDQFSVERPDGSNFTLKIRSTKLEDSAMYFCASSPRTTPGEKLFFGSGTQLSVL.

This chain connects TRBV12-3 or TRBV12-4 to TRBJ1-2; tentative D call: TRBD1 (5 bases). V was pared by 8 bases and J by 7 bases, with 17 bases between. The CDR3 loop spans 13 amino acids. The CDR3 DNA follows: TGTGCCAGCCGGAGGGGAGGAAGGGGTGGCTACACCTTC. The encoded protein is CASRRGGRGGYTF.

The table lists this clone with a few counts. The CDR3 spells CASSPRTSGSLSSYNEQFF. The CDR3 DNA follows: TGTGCCAGCAGCCCCCGGACTAGCGGTTCCCTGAGCTCCTACAATGAGCAGTTCTTC. This chain connects TRBV9 to TRBJ2-1, with 10 positions matching TRBD2. The V segment lost 4 bases and the J segment 0 bases; nucleotides outside the gene matches: 13. The germline V gene has CDR1 SGDLS and CDR2 YYNGEE. The CDR3 has 19 residues.

The chain employs TRBV28 and TRBJ1-2, with a tentative D call TRBD1 (5 bases). The V gene lost 2 bases and the J gene lost 4 bases, with 8 bases spanning the gap. The CDR3 runs to 13 residues. The germline V gene encodes CDR1 MDHEN and CDR2 SYDVKM. Here the CDR3 DNA reads TGTGCCAGCAGTTTACAAGGGGTCTATGGCTACACCTTC. Translation gives CASSLQGVYGYTF.

The chain uses TRBV28 and TRBJ1-2; 8 nucleotides agree with TRBD1. Looked up from germline, CDR1 is MDHEN and CDR2 is SYDVKM. CDR3 length equals 16 residues. Losses at the gene ends were 4 bases for V and 1 base for J; bases not matched to a gene: 8. The CDR3 DNA reads as TGTGCCAGCAGTTCTACCGGACAGGGATATAACTATGGCTACACCTTC. Translating it yields CASSSTGQGYNYGYTF.

The J gene is TRBJ2-3, the V gene TRBV29-1; TRBD2 aligns across 9 bases. V lost 6 bases and J lost 6; bases outside the gene matches: 10. CDR1 SQVTM and CDR2 ANQGSEA come from the germline V gene. There are 14 residues in the CDR3. The CDR3, as DNA: TGCAGCGTCGACCGGACTAGCGTGGACGATACGCAGTATTTT. It is translated as CSVDRTSVDDTQYF.

The rearrangement joins TRBV19 to TRBJ2-7, with 8 nucleotides matching TRBD2. There are 15 residues in the CDR3. J was trimmed by 2 bases and V by 3 bases; bases with no gene match: 6. Germline CDR1 reads LNHDA; CDR2 reads SQIVND (reference sequence). The CDR3: CASSIKAGDAYEQYF. DNA of the CDR3: TGTGCCAGTAGTATCAAAGCGGGAGACGCCTACGAGCAGTACTTC.

The J gene is TRBJ2-2, the V gene TRBV24-1; perhaps D is TRBD1 or TRBD2 (5 bases each). CDR1 and CDR2 from the germline V gene are KGHDR and SFDVKD. V lost 1 base, J lost 2 bases, and 7 bases lay in between. The CDR3 loop spans 15 amino acids. This CDR3 is CATSDLGTNTGELFF. The CDR3 region has the DNA TGTGCCACCAGTGATTTAGGGACCAACACCGGGGAGCTGTTTTTT.

The chain couples TRBV2 to TRBJ1-4; D ambiguous. The CDR3 is 14 residues long. CDR1 is SNHLY, CDR2 FYNNEI, per germline. The V gene lost 1 base and the J gene lost 7 bases, with 10 bases spanning the gap. CDR3 sequence: CASSEGGGIEKLFF. CDR3 DNA sequence: TGTGCCAGCAGTGAAGGGGGTGGGATTGAAAAACTGTTTTTT.